The subject of this entry is one T cell receptor beta chain. Its antigen is unidentified. This entry belongs to a study of post-analysis software for immune sequencing data. Looking at the study overall: Disease courses included relapsing-remitting, secondary progressive and progressive-relapsing multiple sclerosis. Findings and caveats of the study: Roughly 5 TRBV segments, TRBV5-6, TRBV5-1 and TRBV20-1 among them, were found more frequent in patients than controls. The authors found that F measure strongly co-clustered same-batch samples. Those with multiple sclerosis, the patient group, showed significantly lower normalized Chao1 diversity than controls.

Libraries were made from TCR beta cDNA, and they carried unique molecular identifiers. TCRdb processed the PCR reads anew with MiXCR; each CDR3 protein has one entry. The sample comprises 430,000 or so distinct CDR3 sequences, 39% of which are singletons, and approximately 7.1% rests with the top ten. This CDR3 spans 15 amino acids. Trimming cost V 5 bases and J 0 bases, with 14 bases left between them. V gene TRBV12-3 or TRBV12-4 combines with J gene TRBJ2-7; the D gene is possibly TRBD2 (5 bases). The clonotype originates from a girl aged 2 to 10 with multiple sclerosis. The sequenced sample consisted of blood. CDR3 sequence (DNA): TGTGCCAGCAGTCCCCAGCGGAGCAGCTCCTACGAGCAGTACTTC. Its protein is CASSPQRSSSYEQYF.